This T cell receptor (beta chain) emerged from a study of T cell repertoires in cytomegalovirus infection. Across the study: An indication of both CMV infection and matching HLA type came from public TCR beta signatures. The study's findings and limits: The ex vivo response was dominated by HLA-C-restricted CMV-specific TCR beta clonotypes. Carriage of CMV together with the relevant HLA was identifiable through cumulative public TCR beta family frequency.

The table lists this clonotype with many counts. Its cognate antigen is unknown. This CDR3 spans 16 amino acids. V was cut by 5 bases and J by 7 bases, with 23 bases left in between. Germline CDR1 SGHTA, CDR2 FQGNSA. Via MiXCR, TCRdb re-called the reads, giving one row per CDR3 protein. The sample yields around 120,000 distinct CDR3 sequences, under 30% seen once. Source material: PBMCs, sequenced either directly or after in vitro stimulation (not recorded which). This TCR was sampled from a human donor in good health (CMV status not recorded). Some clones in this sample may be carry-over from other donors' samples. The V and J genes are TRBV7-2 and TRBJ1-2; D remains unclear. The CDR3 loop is CASSPVGPTLRIGYTF. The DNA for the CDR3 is TGTGCCAGCAGCCCAGTTGGACCGACGCTAAGGATTGGCTACACCTTC.